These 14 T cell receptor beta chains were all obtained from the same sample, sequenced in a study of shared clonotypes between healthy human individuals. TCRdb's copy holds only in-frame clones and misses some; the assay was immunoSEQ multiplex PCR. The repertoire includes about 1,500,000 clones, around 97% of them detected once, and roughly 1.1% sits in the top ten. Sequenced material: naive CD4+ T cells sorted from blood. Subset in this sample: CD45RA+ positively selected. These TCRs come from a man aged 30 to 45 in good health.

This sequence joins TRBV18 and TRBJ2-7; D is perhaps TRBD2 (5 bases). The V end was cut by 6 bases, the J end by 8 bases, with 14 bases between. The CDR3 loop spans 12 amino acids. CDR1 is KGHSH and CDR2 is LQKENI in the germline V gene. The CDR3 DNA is TGTGCCAGCTCGCCAGAACTAGTACAGCAGTACTTC. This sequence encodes CASSPELVQQYF. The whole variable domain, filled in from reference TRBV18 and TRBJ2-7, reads NAGVMQNPRHLVRRRGQEARLRCSPMKGHSHVYWYRQLPEEGLKFMVYLQKENIIDESGMPKERFSAEFPKEGPSILRIQQVVRGDSAAYFCASSPELVQQYFGPGTRLTVT.

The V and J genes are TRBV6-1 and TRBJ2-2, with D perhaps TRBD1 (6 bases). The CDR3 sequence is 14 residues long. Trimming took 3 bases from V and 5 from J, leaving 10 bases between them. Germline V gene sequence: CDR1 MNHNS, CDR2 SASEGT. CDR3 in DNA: TGTGCCAGCAGTGAGCCAGGGGAGACCGGGGAGCTGTTTTTT. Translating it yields CASSEPGETGELFF.

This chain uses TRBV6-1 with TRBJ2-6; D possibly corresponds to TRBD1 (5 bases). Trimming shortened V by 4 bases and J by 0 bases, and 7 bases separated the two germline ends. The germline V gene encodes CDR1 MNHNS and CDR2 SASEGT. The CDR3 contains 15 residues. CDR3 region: CASSGQPSGANVLTF. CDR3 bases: TGTGCCAGCAGTGGACAGCCCTCTGGGGCCAACGTCCTGACTTTC.

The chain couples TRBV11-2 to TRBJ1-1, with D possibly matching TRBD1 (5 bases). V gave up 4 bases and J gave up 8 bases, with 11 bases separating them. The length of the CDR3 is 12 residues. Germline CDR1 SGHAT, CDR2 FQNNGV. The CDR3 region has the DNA TGTGCCAGCAGCTGGACTTGGACAGAAGCTTTCTTT. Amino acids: CASSWTWTEAFF.

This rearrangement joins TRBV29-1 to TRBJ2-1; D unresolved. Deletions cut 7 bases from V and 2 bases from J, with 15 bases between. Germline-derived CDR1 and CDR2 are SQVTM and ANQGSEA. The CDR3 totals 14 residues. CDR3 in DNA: TGCAGCGCCCCCCTGGGCAAGACCTACAATGAGCAGTTCTTC. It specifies CSAPLGKTYNEQFF.

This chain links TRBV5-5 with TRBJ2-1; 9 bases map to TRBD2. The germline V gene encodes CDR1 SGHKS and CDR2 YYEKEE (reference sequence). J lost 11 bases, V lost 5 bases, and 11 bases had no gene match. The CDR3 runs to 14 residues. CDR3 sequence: CASSEGAGGPQQFF. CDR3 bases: TGTGCCAGCAGTGAAGGGGCGGGAGGGCCCCAGCAGTTCTTC.

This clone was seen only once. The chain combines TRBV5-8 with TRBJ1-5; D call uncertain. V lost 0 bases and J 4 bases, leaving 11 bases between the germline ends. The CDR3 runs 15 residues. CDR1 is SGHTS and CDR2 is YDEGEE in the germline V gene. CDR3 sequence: CASSLGVNENQPQHF. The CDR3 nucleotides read TGTGCCAGCAGCTTGGGGGTCAACGAGAATCAGCCCCAGCATTTT. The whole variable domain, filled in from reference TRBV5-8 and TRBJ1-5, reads EAGVTQSPTHLIKTRGQQATLRCSPISGHTSVYWYQQALGLGLQFLLWYDEGEERNRGNFPPRFSGRQFPNYSSELNVNALELEDSALYLCASSLGVNENQPQHFGDGTRLSIL.

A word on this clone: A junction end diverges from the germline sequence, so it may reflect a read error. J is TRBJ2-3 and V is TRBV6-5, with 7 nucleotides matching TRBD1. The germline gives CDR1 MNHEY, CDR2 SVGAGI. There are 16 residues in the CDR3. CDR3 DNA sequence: TGTGCCGGCAGTTACCTCGGGACAGTCCGGAGGGATACGCAGTATTTT. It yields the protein CAGSYLGTVRRDTQYF.

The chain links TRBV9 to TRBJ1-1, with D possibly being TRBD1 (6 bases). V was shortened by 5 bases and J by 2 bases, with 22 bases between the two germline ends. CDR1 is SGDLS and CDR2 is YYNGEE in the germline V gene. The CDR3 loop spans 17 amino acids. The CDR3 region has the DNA TGTGCCAGCAGTAAGGGGGGAATTGGTGGCGTTAACACTGAAGCTTTCTTT. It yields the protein CASSKGGIGGVNTEAFF.

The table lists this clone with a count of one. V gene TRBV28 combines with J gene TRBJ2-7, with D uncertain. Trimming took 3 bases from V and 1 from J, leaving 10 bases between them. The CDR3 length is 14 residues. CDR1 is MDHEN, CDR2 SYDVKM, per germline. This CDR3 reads CASSFLMGSYEQYF. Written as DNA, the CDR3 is TGTGCCAGCAGTTTCCTCATGGGGTCCTACGAGCAGTACTTC.

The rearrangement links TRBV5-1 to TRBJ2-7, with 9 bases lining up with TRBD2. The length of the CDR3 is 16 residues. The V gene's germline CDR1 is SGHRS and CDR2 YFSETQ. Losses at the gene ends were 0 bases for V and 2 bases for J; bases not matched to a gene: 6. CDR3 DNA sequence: TGCGCCAGCAGCTTGGGAGTAGCGGGAGCTACCTACGAGCAGTACTTC. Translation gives CASSLGVAGATYEQYF.

CDR3 residues: CASGTANNEQFF. For the CDR3, the DNA is TGTGCCAGCGGGACAGCGAACAATGAGCAGTTCTTC. The gene calls are TRBV2 and TRBJ2-1, with 7 bases lining up with TRBD1. The CDR3 is 12 amino acids. The J segment lost 5 bases and the V segment lost 8 bases, leaving 3 bases of the junction unmatched. The germline V gene encodes CDR1 SNHLY and CDR2 FYNNEI.

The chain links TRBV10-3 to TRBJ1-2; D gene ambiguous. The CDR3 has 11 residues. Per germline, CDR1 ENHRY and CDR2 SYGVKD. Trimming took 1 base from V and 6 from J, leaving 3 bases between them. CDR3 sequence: CAISEFNGYTF. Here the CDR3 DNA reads TGTGCCATCAGTGAGTTCAATGGCTACACCTTC.

The CDR3 spells CASSYTGPPRETQYF. CDR3 in DNA: TGTGCCAGCAGCTACACAGGGCCCCCGCGGGAGACCCAGTACTTC. The chain carries TRBV7-9 and TRBJ2-5, with TRBD1 as a possible D gene (6 bases). Germline V lookup: CDR1 SEHNR, CDR2 FQNEAQ (reference sequence). V was pared by 4 bases and J by 5 bases, with 17 bases between. The CDR3 is made up of 15 amino acids. The whole variable domain, filled in from reference TRBV7-9 and TRBJ2-5, reads DTGVSQNPRHKITKRGQNVTFRCDPISEHNRLYWYRQTLGQGPEFLTYFQNEAQLEKSRLLSDRFSAERPKGSFSTLEIQRTEQGDSAMYLCASSYTGPPRETQYFGPGTRLLVL.